Presented here are 28 T cell receptor beta chains from one specimen sequenced in a study of shared clonotypes between healthy human individuals. This table comes from immunoSEQ multiplex PCR, and its TCRdb copy is limited to in-frame clones, with some not included. The repertoire holds about 460,000 clones, with more than 70% as singletons. The sample was PBMCs. Receptors originate from a woman between 40 and 55 years old in good health. Some clones in this sample may be carry-over from other donors' samples.

On this clone itself: This may be a read error, as it is one base from a much larger clone. Other nucleotide sequences from this sample produce the same CDR3. The chain has TRBV18 and TRBJ2-5; D ambiguous. CDR1 KGHSH and CDR2 LQKENI come from the germline V gene. The CDR3 covers 11 residues. The V gene lost 3 bases and the J gene lost 2 bases, with 1 base spanning the gap. The CDR3 protein is CASSPQETQYF. The CDR3 nucleotides are TGTGCCAGCTCACCTCAAGAGACCCAGTACTTC.

The V and J genes are TRBV6-6 and TRBJ2-1; TRBD2 matches 7 bases. This CDR3 is 15 amino acids long. CDR1 and CDR2 from the germline V gene are MNHNY and SVGAGI (reference sequence). V shed 7 bases and J 4 bases; nucleotides not matched to a gene: 10. In DNA form, the CDR3 reads TGTGCCAGCATCAGGGACGGACTAGATTACAATGAGCAGTTCTTC. Encoded protein: CASIRDGLDYNEQFF.

The rearrangement links TRBV29-1 to TRBJ2-7, with D unresolved. The germline gives CDR1 SQVTM, CDR2 ANQGSEA. V lost 6 bases and J 4 bases, leaving 10 bases between the germline ends. The CDR3 has 11 residues. The CDR3 loop is CSVRLTYEQYF. The CDR3 DNA reads as TGCAGCGTCCGACTGACTTACGAGCAGTACTTC.

The chain links TRBV10-3 to TRBJ1-5; 7 bases are a match to TRBD1. V was clipped by 0 bases and J by 4 bases; unmatched bases: 12. The CDR3 has 18 residues. Germline lookup yields CDR1 ENHRY and CDR2 SYGVKD. The CDR3 reads CAISESPGQSHLNQPQHF. The CDR3 nucleotides are TGTGCCATCAGTGAGTCGCCGGGACAGAGTCATTTGAATCAGCCCCAGCATTTT.

The chain carries TRBV6-4 and TRBJ1-1; tentative D call: TRBD1 (6 bases). The CDR3 consists of 15 residues. V dropped 7 bases and J dropped 0 bases, with 15 bases sitting between them. Germline V lookup: CDR1 MRHNA, CDR2 SNTAGT. As DNA, the CDR3 is TGTGCCAGCAAAACCGAGGACAGTTTGAACACTGAAGCTTTCTTT. This sequence encodes CASKTEDSLNTEAFF.

The rearrangement links TRBV5-1 to TRBJ2-5; D gene unclear. CDR1 and CDR2 from the germline V gene are SGHRS and YFSETQ. The CDR3 runs 15 residues. V lost 4 bases to trimming and J lost 4 bases, with 17 bases between them. This chain's CDR3 is CASSHGSLLGETQYF. The CDR3 bases are TGCGCCAGCAGCCACGGTTCTCTCCTAGGAGAGACCCAGTACTTC.

The chain links TRBV9 to TRBJ2-2, with 7 bases fitting TRBD1. Germline CDR1 reads SGDLS; CDR2 reads YYNGEE. The CDR3 loop spans 16 amino acids. Trimming cost V 3 bases and J 5 bases; bases outside gene matches: 10. The CDR3, as DNA: TGTGCCAGCAGCGCCACAGGGGCAGGGTTGACCGGGGAGCTGTTTTTT. This translates into CASSATGAGLTGELFF.

The J gene is TRBJ1-4, the V gene TRBV2, with a tentative D call TRBD1 (6 bases). This CDR3 has 14 amino acids. Trimming shortened V by 9 bases and J by 8 bases, and 19 bases separated the two germline ends. Germline lookup yields CDR1 SNHLY and CDR2 FYNNEI. The CDR3 loop is CASGLGTRDEKLFF. For the CDR3, the DNA is TGTGCCAGTGGGCTCGGGACAAGGGACGAAAAACTGTTTTTT.

The V and J genes are TRBV29-1 and TRBJ2-1, with 13 positions matching TRBD2. The CDR3 extends over 14 amino acids. In germline, CDR1 is SQVTM, CDR2 ANQGSEA. V dropped 7 bases and J dropped 11; count of bases not matched to a gene: 11. For the CDR3, the DNA is TGCAGCGCAGAGACTAGCGGGAGGACGGGTAAGCAGTTCTTC. Translation gives CSAETSGRTGKQFF.

The rearrangement joins TRBV2 to TRBJ1-2; TRBD1 aligns across 7 bases. The CDR3 has 15 residues. Trimming removed 4 bases from V and 3 bases from J; junction bases left unmatched: 8. The germline gives CDR1 SNHLY, CDR2 FYNNEI. CDR3 sequence (DNA): TGTGCCAGCAGTGCGCCGGGACAGCAGGACTATGGCTACACCTTC. Translating gives CASSAPGQQDYGYTF.

This chain connects TRBV19 to TRBJ2-7, with D possibly TRBD1 on 5 matching bases. The CDR3 has 14 residues. V was pared by 6 bases and J by 0 bases, with 12 bases between. CDR1 LNHDA and CDR2 SQIVND come from the germline V gene (reference sequence). CDR3 coding DNA: TGTGCCAGTAGCGACAGCCCCAACTCCTACGAGCAGTACTTC. It is translated as CASSDSPNSYEQYF.

V and J are TRBV11-3 and TRBJ2-1; D not resolved. Germline CDR1 reads SGHNT; CDR2 reads YENEEA. The CDR3 consists of 12 residues. Trimming removed 5 bases from V and 8 bases from J, with 10 bases in between. CDR3 in amino acids: CASSALPYEQFF. The CDR3 DNA sequence: TGTGCCAGCAGCGCCCTTCCTTATGAGCAGTTCTTC.

On this clone: This likely came from a read error, as a far larger clone is one base away. The identical CDR3 is also encoded by other nucleotide sequences in the sample. The chain links TRBV12-5 to TRBJ1-1; D ambiguous. Germline V lookup: CDR1 LGHNT, CDR2 FRNRAP. Deletions cut 1 base from V and 11 bases from J, with 14 bases between. The CDR3 totals 13 residues. The CDR3 sequence: CASGLGYPQQAFF. As DNA, the CDR3 is TGTGCTAGTGGTTTGGGTTACCCTCAGCAGGCTTTCTTT.

This chain links TRBV4-2 with TRBJ2-2; D is ambiguous. The CDR3 totals 13 residues. Germline CDR1 LGHNA, CDR2 YNFKEQ. V shed 4 bases and J shed 6 bases, with 9 bases lying between them. The CDR3 DNA reads TGTGCCAGCAGCCTTTTGTCCGCCGGGGAGCTGTTTTTT. Protein sequence: CASSLLSAGELFF.

This clone was observed a handful of times. The CDR3 protein is CAISAQTGSYGYTF. The CDR3 DNA reads as TGTGCCATCAGTGCCCAGACAGGGTCCTATGGCTACACCTTC. The chain employs TRBV10-3 and TRBJ1-2; TRBD1 agrees at 7 bases. The trim removed 4 bases at V and 4 bases at J, leaving 6 bases unmatched. In germline, CDR1 is ENHRY, CDR2 SYGVKD. The CDR3 spans 14 residues.

Turning to this clone: A far larger clone is a single base away, which makes a read error likely. CDR3 nucleotides: TGTGCCAGCAGCCTGGAAGGGCCCCAGTACTTC. Amino acids: CASSLEGPQYF. The J gene is TRBJ2-5, the V gene TRBV5-4; unclear D gene. Trimming cost V 4 bases and J 9 bases, with 10 bases left between them. CDR3 size: 11 residues. The germline gives CDR1 SGHNT, CDR2 YYREEE (reference sequence). Full variable domain (missing parts from reference TRBV5-4 and TRBJ2-5): ETGVTQSPTHLIKTRGQQVTLRCSSQSGHNTVSWYQQALGQGPQFIFQYYREEENGRGNFPPRFSGLQFPNYSSELNVNALELDDSALYLCASSLEGPQYFGPGTRLLVL.

A note on this clone: A far larger clone is just one base off, so this is likely a read error. This chain uses TRBV4-3 with TRBJ2-7, with 9 bases lining up with TRBD1. V was pared by 5 bases and J by 7 bases, with 12 bases of the junction left unmatched. The length of the CDR3 is 15 residues. The V gene's germline CDR1 is LGHNA and CDR2 YSLEER. The CDR3 loop reads CASSTRDREGREQYF. CDR3 in DNA: TGCGCCAGCAGCACCCGGGACAGGGAAGGGCGGGAGCAGTACTTC.

This clone occurred a few times. The chain couples TRBV7-3 to TRBJ2-1, with D possibly matching TRBD2 (6 bases). Looked up from germline, CDR1 is SGHTA and CDR2 is FQGTGA. The V gene lost 4 bases and the J gene lost 7 bases, with 14 bases spanning the gap. The CDR3 spans 14 residues. CDR3 bases: TGTGCCAGCAGCTCAGGACTACTTGGTAATGAGCAGTTCTTC. Protein sequence: CASSSGLLGNEQFF.

This clone showed up just a few times. The rearrangement joins TRBV10-2 to TRBJ1-1; TRBD1 aligns across 9 bases. This CDR3 is 13 amino acids long. After removal of 6 bases from V and 8 bases from J, the junction contained 7 bases not matched to a gene. Looked up from germline, CDR1 is WSHSY and CDR2 is SAAADI. CDR3 residues: CASSRDRVEEAFF. CDR3 DNA sequence: TGCGCCAGCAGCCGGGACAGGGTGGAGGAAGCTTTCTTT.

Remarks on this clone: A much larger clonotype is one base distant, so this may be a read error. This sequence joins TRBV5-6 and TRBJ2-7; D tentatively fits TRBD1 or TRBD2 (5 bases each). Germline CDR1 reads SGHDT; CDR2 reads YYEEEE. CDR3 length equals 16 residues. CDR3 in amino acids: CASSTLRGRTSYKQYF. The CDR3 bases are TGTGCCAGCAGTACGCTCCGGGGCAGGACGTCCTACAAGCAGTACTTC.

The rearrangement uses TRBV5-1 and TRBJ2-3, with D hard to call. The V gene lost 1 base and the J gene lost 2 bases, with 8 bases spanning the gap. This CDR3 has 14 residues. Germline V gives CDR1 SGHRS, CDR2 YFSETQ. CDR3 amino acids: CASSLFGPTDTQYF. For the CDR3, the DNA is TGCGCCAGCAGCTTGTTTGGGCCCACAGATACGCAGTATTTT. The whole variable domain, filled in from reference TRBV5-1 and TRBJ2-3, reads KAGVTQTPRYLIKTRGQQVTLSCSPISGHRSVSWYQQTPGQGLQFLFEYFSETQRNKGNFPGRFSGRQFSNSRSEMNVSTLELGDSALYLCASSLFGPTDTQYFGPGTRLTVL.

The chain carries TRBV29-1 and TRBJ2-5; weak D call: TRBD1 (5 bases). The tail of the sequence fits TRBJ2-7 better, so the J call may be wrong. The CDR3 extends over 12 amino acids. Germline assignment: CDR1 SQVTM and CDR2 ANQGSEA. This chain's CDR3 is CSVEEGVYEQYF. CDR3 DNA sequence: TGCAGCGTTGAAGAAGGGGTCTACGAGCAGTACTTC.

The V gene is TRBV7-2, the J gene TRBJ2-7; 10 bases match TRBD2. This CDR3 contains 15 residues. The junction had 6 bases not matched to a gene; V was cut back by 5 bases and J by 2 bases. Germline V gene lookup returns CDR1 SGHTA and CDR2 FQGNSA. This chain's CDR3 is CASSEGLASTYEQYF. CDR3 sequence (DNA): TGTGCCAGCAGCGAGGGACTAGCGAGTACCTACGAGCAGTACTTC.

The J gene is TRBJ2-1, the V gene TRBV11-3, with TRBD1 identical over 7 bases. The CDR3 extends over 15 amino acids. CDR1 and CDR2 (germline): SGHNT, YENEEA. The trim removed 0 bases at V and 5 bases at J, leaving 4 bases unmatched. DNA for the CDR3: TGTGCCAGCAGCTTAGAAGGACAGGTCCACAATGAGCAGTTCTTC. It codes for CASSLEGQVHNEQFF.

This clone was seen a single time. The chain links TRBV4-1 to TRBJ2-1, with D possibly TRBD2 on 5 matching bases. The germline gives CDR1 MGHRA, CDR2 YSYEKL. Deletions cut 4 bases from V and 9 bases from J, with 7 bases between. This CDR3 is built from 11 residues. CDR3 DNA sequence: TGCGCCAGCAGCCTGGACTCTGAGCAGTTCTTC. Translated, it gives CASSLDSEQFF.

Concerning this clone: This likely reflects a read error, since a far larger clone is one base away. The chain couples TRBV2 to TRBJ2-7; TRBD2 matches at 7 bases. Per the germline V gene, CDR1 is SNHLY and CDR2 is FYNNEI. V gave up 3 bases and J gave up 0 bases; unmatched junction bases: 8. The CDR3 extends over 16 amino acids. CDR3 sequence (DNA): TGTGCCAGCAGTGACCCCGGGGGGTGGGACTCCTACGAGCAGTACTTC. Amino acid sequence: CASSDPGGWDSYEQYF.

The chain joins TRBV28 to TRBJ1-5; TRBD1 matches 8 bases. The germline CDR1 and CDR2 sequences are MDHEN and SYDVKM. The CDR3 runs 16 residues. Trimming cost V 2 bases and J 10 bases; bases outside gene matches: 13. The CDR3 reads CASSLPGTGGLNPQHF. The CDR3 DNA sequence: TGTGCCAGCAGTTTACCCGGGACAGGTGGTCTTAATCCCCAGCATTTT.

The V call is TRBV19, the J call TRBJ1-2, with D possibly matching TRBD1 (6 bases). CDR3 length equals 16 residues. Germline V lookup: CDR1 LNHDA, CDR2 SQIVND (reference sequence). Trimming shortened V by 0 bases and J by 3 bases, and 14 bases separated the two germline ends. The DNA of the CDR3 is TGTGCCAGTAGTATAGAGGCCCCAGGGGCCCACTATGGCTACACCTTC. This translates into CASSIEAPGAHYGYTF.